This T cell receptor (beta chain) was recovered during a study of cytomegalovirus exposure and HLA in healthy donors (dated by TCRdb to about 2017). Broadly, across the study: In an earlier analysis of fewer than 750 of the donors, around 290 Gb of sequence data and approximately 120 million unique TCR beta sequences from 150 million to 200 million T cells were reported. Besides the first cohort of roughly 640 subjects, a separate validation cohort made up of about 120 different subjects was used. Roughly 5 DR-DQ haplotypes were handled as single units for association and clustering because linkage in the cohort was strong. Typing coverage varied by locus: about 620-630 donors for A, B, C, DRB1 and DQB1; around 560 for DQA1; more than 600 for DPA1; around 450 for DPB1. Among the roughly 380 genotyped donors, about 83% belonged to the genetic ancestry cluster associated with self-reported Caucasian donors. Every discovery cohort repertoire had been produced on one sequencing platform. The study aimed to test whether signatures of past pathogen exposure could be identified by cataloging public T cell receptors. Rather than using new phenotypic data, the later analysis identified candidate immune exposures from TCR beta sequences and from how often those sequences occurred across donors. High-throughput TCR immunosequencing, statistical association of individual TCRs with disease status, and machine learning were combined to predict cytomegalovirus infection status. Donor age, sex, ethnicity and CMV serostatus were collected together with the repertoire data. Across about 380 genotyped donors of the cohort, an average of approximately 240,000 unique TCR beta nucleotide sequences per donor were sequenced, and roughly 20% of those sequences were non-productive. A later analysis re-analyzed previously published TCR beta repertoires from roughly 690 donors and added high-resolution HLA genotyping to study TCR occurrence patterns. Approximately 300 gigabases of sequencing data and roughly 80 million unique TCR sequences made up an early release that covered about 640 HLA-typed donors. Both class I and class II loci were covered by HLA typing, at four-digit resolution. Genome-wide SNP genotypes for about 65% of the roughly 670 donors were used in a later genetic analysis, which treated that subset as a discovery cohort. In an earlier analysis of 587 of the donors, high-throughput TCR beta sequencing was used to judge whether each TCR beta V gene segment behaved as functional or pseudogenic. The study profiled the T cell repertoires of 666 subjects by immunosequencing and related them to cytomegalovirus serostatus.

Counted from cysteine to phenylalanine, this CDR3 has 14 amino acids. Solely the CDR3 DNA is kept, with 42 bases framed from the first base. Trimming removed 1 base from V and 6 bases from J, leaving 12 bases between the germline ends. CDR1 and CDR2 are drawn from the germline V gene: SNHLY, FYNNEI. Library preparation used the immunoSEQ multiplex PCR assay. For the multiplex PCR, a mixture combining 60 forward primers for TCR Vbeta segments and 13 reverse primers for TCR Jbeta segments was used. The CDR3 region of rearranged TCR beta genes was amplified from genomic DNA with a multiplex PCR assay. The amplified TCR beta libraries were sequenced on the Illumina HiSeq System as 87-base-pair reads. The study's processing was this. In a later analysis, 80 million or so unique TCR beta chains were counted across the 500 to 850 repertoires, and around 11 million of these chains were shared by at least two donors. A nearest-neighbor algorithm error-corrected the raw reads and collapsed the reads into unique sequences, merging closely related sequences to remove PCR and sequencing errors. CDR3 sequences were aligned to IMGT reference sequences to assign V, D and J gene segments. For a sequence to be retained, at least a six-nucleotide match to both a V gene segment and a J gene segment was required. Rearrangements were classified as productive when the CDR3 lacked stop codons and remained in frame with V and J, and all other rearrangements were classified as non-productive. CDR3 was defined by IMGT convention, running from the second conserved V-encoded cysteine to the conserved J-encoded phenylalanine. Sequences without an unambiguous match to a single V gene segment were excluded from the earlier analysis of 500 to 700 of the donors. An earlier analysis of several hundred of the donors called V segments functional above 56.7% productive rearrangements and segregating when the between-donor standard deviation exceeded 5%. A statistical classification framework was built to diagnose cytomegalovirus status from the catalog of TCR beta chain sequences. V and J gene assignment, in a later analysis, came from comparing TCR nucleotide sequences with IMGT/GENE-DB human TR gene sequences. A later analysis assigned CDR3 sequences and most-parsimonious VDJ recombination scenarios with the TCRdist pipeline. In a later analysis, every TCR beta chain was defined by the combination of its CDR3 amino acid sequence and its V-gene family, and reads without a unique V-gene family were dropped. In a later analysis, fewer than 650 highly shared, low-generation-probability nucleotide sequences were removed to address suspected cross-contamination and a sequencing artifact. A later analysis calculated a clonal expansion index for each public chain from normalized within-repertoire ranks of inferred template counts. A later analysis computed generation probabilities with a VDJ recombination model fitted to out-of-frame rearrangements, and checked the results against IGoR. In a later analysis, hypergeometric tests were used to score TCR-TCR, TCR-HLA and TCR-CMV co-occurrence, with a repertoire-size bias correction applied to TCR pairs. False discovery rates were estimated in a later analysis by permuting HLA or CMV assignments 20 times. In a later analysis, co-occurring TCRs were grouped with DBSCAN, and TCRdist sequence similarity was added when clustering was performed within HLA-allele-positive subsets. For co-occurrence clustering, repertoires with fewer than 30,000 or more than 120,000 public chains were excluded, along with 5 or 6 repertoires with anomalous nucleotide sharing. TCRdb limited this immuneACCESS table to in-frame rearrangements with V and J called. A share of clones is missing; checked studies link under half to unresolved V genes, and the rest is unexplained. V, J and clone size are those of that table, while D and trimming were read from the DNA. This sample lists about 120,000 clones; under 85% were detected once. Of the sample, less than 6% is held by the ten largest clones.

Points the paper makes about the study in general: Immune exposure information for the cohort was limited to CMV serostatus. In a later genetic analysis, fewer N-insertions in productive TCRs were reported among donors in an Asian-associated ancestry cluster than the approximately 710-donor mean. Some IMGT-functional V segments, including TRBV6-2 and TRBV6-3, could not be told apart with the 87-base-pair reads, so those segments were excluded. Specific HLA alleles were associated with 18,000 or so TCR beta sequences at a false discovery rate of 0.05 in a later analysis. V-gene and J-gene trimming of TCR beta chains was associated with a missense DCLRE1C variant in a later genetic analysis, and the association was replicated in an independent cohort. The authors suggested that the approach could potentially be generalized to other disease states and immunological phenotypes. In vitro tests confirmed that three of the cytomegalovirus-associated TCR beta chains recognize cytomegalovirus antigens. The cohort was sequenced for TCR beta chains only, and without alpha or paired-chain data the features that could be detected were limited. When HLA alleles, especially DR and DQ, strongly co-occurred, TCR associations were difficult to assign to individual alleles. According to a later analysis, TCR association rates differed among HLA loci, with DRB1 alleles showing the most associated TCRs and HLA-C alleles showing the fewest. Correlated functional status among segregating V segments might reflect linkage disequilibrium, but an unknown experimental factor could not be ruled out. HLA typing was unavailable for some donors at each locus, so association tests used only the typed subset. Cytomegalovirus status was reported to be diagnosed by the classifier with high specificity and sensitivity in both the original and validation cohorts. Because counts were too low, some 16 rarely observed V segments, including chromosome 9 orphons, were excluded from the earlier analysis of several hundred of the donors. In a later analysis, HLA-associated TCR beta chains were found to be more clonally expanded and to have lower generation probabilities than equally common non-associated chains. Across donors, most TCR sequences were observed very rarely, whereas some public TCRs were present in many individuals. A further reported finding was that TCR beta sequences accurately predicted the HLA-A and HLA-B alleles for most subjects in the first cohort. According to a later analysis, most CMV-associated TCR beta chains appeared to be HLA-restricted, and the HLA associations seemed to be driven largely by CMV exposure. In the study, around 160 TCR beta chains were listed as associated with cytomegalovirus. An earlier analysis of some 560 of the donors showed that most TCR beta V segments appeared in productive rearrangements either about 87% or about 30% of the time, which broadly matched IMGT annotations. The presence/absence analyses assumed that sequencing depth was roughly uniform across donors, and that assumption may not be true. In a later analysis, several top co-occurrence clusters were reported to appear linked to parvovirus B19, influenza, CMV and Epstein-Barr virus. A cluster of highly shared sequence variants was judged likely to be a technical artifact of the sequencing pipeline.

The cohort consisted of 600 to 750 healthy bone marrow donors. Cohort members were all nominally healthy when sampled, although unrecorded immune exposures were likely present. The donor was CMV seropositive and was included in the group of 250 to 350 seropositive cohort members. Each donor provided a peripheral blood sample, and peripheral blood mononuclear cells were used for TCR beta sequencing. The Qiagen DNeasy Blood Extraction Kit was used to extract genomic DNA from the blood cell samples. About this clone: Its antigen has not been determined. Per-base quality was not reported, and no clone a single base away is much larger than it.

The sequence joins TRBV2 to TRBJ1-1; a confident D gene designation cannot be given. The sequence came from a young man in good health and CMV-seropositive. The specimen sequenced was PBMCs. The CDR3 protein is CASSEEWAYPEAFF. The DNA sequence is TGTGCCAGCAGTGAAGAGTGGGCCTACCCTGAAGCTTTCTTT.